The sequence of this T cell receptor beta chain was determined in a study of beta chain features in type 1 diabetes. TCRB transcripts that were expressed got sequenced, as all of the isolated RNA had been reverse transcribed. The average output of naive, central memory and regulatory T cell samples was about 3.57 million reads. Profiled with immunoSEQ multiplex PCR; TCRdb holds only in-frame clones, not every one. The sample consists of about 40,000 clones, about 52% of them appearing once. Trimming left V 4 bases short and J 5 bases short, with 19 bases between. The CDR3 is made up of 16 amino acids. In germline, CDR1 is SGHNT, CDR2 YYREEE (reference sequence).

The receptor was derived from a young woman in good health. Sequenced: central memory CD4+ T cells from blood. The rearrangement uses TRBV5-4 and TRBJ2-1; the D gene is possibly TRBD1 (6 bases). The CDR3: CASSVGTLRTNNEQFF. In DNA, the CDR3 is TGTGCCAGCAGCGTCGGGACACTCAGGACGAACAATGAGCAGTTCTTC.